Below, 8 T cell receptor beta chains from the same sample are listed, as sequenced in a study of blood T cell repertoires in COVID-19. The assay was immunoSEQ multiplex PCR, and TCRdb's table has in-frame clones only and misses some. The table includes 65,000 or so clones, 86% detected once. The sequencing sample was made of peripheral blood. Receptor source: a man aged 50-59 years with active COVID-19.

CDR3: CSGGWGEKLFF. CDR3 bases: TGCTCCGGGGGATGGGGGGAAAAACTGTTTTTT. The V and J genes are TRBV20-1 and TRBJ1-4; the D gene is possibly TRBD1 (5 bases). This CDR3 contains 11 residues. Germline CDR1 and CDR2: DFQATT and SNEGSKA (reference sequence).

The rearrangement uses TRBV7-8 and TRBJ2-1; 8 nucleotides line up with TRBD2. CDR3 size: 16 residues. Germline CDR1 and CDR2: SGHVS and FQNEAQ. J gave up 5 bases and V 2 bases, and 8 bases lay outside the gene matches. The CDR3 nucleotides are TGTGCCAGCAGCTTATGGCGGGGGGTAAAAAACAATGAGCAGTTCTTC. This codes for CASSLWRGVKNNEQFF.

This sequence joins TRBV7-8 and TRBJ2-1; 9 nucleotides agree with TRBD2. Trimming took 8 bases from V and 5 from J; bases not matched to a gene: 7. Germline V gene sequence: CDR1 SGHVS, CDR2 FQNEAQ. This CDR3 region has 14 residues. CDR3 in DNA: TGTGCCAGCGTCGGGACTAGCTTCCACAATGAGCAGTTCTTC. Protein product: CASVGTSFHNEQFF.

This sequence joins TRBV19 and TRBJ1-6; D is uncertain. Germline-derived CDR1 and CDR2 are LNHDA and SQIVND (reference sequence). The CDR3 consists of 15 residues. Trimming removed 5 bases at V and 5 bases at J, with 13 bases between. CDR3: CASSPSGEHNSPLHF. The CDR3 DNA is TGTGCCAGTAGTCCCTCGGGAGAGCATAATTCACCCCTCCACTTT.

The CDR3 spells CASSEQGNQPQHF. The CDR3 DNA follows: TGTGCCAGCAGTGAACAGGGGAATCAGCCCCAGCATTTT. The genes are TRBV6-1 and TRBJ1-5; D possibly corresponds to TRBD1 (6 bases). This CDR3 spans 13 amino acids. Looked up from germline, CDR1 is MNHNS and CDR2 is SASEGT. Trimming took 2 bases from V and 4 from J, leaving 6 bases between them.

The rearrangement uses TRBV19 and TRBJ1-2; TRBD1 agrees at 8 bases. The CDR3 consists of 16 residues. V shed 5 bases and J 4 bases; nucleotides not matched to a gene: 12. Germline assignment: CDR1 LNHDA and CDR2 SQIVND (reference sequence). The CDR3: CASSGQGALKSYGYTF. CDR3 in DNA: TGTGCCAGTAGTGGGCAGGGGGCGCTTAAAAGCTATGGCTACACCTTC.

This clone occurred once. The CDR3 loop is CASSLAGSLTPYEQYF. CDR3 in DNA: TGTGCCAGCAGCTTAGCGGGCAGCTTAACACCCTACGAGCAGTACTTC. The chain employs TRBV7-9 and TRBJ2-7; D is ambiguous. This CDR3 region has 16 residues. V lost 0 bases to trimming and J lost 2 bases, with 14 bases between them. In germline, CDR1 is SEHNR, CDR2 FQNEAQ (reference sequence).

The chain employs TRBV4-1 and TRBJ2-7, with a weak D call TRBD1 (6 bases). V was cut by 4 bases and J by 4 bases, with 17 bases left in between. This CDR3 spans 15 amino acids. From germline, CDR1 is MGHRA and CDR2 YSYEKL. CDR3 in DNA: TGCGCCAGCAGCCTATTGACAGGAGGCCGGTACGAGCAGTACTTC. Residues: CASSLLTGGRYEQYF.